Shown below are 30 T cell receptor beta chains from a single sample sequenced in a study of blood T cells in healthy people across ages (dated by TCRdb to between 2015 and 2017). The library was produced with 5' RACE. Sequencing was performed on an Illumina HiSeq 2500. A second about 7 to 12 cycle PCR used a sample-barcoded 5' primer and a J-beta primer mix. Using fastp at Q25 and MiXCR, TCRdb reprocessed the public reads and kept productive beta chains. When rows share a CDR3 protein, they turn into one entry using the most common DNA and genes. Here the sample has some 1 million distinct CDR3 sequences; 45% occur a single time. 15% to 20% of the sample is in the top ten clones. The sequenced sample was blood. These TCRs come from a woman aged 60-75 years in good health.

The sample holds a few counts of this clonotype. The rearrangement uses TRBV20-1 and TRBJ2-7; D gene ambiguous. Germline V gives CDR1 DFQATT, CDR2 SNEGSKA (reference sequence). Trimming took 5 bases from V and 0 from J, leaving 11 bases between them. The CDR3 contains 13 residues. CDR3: CSAAGPSSYEQYF. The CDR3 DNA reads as TGCAGTGCTGCCGGACCGAGCTCCTACGAGCAGTACTTC.

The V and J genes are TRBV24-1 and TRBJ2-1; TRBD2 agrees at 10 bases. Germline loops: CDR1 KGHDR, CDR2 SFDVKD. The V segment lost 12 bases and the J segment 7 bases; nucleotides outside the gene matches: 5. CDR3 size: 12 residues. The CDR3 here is CALPGLANEQFF. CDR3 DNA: TGTGCCTTACCGGGACTAGCGAATGAGCAGTTCTTC.

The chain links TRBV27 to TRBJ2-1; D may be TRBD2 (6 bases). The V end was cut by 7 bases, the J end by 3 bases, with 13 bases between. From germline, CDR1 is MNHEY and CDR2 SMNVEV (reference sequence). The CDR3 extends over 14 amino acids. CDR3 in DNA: TGTGCCAGCAAACCGGGACTGGTCTACAATGAGCAGTTCTTC. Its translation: CASKPGLVYNEQFF.

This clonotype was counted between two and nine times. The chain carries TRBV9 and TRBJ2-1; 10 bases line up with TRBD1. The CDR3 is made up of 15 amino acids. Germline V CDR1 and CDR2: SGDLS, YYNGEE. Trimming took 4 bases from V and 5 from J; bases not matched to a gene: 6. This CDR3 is CASSPGTGVNNEQFF. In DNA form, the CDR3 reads TGTGCCAGCAGCCCGGGGACAGGGGTTAACAATGAGCAGTTCTTC.

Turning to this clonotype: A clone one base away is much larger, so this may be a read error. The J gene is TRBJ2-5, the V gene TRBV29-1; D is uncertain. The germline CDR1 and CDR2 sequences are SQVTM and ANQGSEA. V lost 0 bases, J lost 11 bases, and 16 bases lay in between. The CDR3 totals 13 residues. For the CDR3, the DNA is TGCAGCGTTGAAGATGGGAAGGAGTTTGAGCAGTACTTC. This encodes CSVEDGKEFEQYF.

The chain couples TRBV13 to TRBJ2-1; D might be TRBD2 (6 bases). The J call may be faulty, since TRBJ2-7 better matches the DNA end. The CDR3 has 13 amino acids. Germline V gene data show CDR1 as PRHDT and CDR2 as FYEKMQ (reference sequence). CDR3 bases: TGTGCCAGCAGCTTCCGCCCTAGCGCTGAGCAGTACTTC. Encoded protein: CASSFRPSAEQYF.

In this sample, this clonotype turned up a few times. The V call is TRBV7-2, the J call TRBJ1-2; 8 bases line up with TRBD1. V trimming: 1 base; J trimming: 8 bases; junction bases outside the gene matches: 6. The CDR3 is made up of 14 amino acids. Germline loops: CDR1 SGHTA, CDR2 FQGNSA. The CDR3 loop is CASSLEVRGRGYTF. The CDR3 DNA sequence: TGTGCCAGCAGCTTAGAAGTCAGGGGGCGAGGCTACACCTTC.

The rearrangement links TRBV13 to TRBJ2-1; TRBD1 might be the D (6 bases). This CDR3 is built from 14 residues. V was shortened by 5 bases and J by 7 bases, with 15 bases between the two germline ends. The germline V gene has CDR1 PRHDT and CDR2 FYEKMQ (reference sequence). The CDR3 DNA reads TGTGCCAGCAGCGACCGGGACAAAGGGAATGAGCAGTTCTTC. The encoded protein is CASSDRDKGNEQFF.

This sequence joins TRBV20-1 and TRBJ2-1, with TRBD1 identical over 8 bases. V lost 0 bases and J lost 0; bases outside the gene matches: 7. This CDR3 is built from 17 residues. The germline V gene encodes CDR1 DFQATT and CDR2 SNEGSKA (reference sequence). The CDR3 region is CSARDRTGLRSYNEQFF. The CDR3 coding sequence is TGCAGTGCTAGAGACCGGACAGGGTTACGCTCCTACAATGAGCAGTTCTTC.

The CDR3 is CAISDAGTDTQYF. CDR3 nucleotide sequence: TGTGCCATCAGTGACGCAGGGACTGATACGCAGTATTTT. The gene calls are TRBV10-3 and TRBJ2-3; a weak D match, TRBD2 (6 bases). V was pared by 3 bases and J by 6 bases, with 10 bases between. CDR1 ENHRY and CDR2 SYGVKD come from the germline V gene. The CDR3 is 13 amino acids.

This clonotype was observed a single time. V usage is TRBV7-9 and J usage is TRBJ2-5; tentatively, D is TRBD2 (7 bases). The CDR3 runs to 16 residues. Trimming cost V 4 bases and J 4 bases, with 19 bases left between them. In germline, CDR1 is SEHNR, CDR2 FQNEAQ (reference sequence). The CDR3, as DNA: TGTGCCAGCAGCTACCAAAGAGGGGGGGCCTTAGAGACCCAGTACTTC. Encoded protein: CASSYQRGGALETQYF.

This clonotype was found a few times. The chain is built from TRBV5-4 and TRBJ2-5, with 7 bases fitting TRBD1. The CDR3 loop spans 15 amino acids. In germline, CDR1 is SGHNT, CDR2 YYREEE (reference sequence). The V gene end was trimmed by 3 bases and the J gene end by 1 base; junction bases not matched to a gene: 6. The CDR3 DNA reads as TGTGCCAGCAGCTCATCCAGGGACAGCCAAGAGACCCAGTACTTC. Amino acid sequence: CASSSSRDSQETQYF.

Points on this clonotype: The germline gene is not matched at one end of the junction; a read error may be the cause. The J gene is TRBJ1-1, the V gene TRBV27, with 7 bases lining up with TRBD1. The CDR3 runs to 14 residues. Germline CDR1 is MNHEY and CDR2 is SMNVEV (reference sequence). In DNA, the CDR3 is TGTGCCAGCAGTGACAGGGATACAAACACTGAAGCTTTGTTT. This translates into CASSDRDTNTEALF.

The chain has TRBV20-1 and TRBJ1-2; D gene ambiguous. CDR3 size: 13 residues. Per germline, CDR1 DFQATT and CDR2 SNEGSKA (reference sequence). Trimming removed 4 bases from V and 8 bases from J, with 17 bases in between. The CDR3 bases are TGCAGTGCTACTTCAGGAGCCCCAGCAGGCTACACCTTC. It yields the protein CSATSGAPAGYTF.

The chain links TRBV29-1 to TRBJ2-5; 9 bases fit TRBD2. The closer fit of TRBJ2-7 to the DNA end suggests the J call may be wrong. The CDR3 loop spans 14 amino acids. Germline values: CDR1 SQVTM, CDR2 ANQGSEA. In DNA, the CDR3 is TGCAGCGTTGAAGTGGCGGGAGGGGGTGGCGAGCAGTACTTC. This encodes CSVEVAGGGGEQYF.

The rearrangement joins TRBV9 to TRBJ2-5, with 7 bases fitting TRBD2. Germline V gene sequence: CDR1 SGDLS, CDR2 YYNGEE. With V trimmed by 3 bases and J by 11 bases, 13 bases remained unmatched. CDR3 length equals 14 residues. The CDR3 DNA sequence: TGTGCCAGCAGCGGACTAGCCGGGGGTGGTGAGCAGTACTTC. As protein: CASSGLAGGGEQYF.

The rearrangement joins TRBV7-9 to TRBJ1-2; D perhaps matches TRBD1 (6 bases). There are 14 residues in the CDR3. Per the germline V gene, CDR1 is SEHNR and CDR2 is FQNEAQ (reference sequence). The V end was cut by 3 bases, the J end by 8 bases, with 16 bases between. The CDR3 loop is CASSLMGATGGYTF. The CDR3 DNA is TGTGCCAGCAGCTTGATGGGGGCTACGGGGGGCTACACCTTC. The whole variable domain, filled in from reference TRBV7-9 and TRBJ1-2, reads DTGVSQNPRHKITKRGQNVTFRCDPISEHNRLYWYRQTLGQGPEFLTYFQNEAQLEKSRLLSDRFSAERPKGSFSTLEIQRTEQGDSAMYLCASSLMGATGGYTFGSGTRLTVV.

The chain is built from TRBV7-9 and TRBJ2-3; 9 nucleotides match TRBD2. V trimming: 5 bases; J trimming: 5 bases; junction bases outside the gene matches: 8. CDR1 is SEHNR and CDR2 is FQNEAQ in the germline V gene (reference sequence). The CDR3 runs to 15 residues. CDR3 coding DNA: TGTGCCAGCAGCGCTACTAGCGGGCCGCAAGATACGCAGTATTTT. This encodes CASSATSGPQDTQYF.

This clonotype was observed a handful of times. In DNA, the CDR3 is TGCAGTGCCACAGGGTGGGTGAACACTGAAGCTTTCTTT. Its translation is CSATGWVNTEAFF. The chain has TRBV20-1 and TRBJ1-1; a possible D gene is TRBD1 (6 bases). Germline CDR1 reads DFQATT; CDR2 reads SNEGSKA (reference sequence). The CDR3 is 13 amino acids. V was shortened by 6 bases and J by 0 bases, with 11 bases between the two germline ends.

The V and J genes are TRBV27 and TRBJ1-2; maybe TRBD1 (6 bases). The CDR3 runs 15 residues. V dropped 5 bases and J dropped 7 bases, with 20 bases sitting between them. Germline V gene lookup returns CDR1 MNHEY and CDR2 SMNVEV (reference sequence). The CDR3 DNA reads TGTGCCAGCAGTGCGTCCGAAAATGGGGGCTCTGGCTACACCTTC. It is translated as CASSASENGGSGYTF.

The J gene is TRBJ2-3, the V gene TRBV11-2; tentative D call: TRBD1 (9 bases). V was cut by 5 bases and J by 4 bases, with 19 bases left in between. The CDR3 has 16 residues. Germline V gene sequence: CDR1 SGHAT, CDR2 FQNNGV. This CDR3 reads CASSPQGAGGSDTQYF. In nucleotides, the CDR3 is TGTGCCAGCAGCCCACAGGGGGCGGGAGGTTCAGATACGCAGTATTTT.

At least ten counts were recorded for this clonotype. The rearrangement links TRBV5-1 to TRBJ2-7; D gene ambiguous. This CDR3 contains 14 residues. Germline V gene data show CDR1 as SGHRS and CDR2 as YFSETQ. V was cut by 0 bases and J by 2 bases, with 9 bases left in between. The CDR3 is CASSLAGHPYEQYF. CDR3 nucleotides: TGCGCCAGCAGCTTGGCAGGCCACCCCTACGAGCAGTACTTC.

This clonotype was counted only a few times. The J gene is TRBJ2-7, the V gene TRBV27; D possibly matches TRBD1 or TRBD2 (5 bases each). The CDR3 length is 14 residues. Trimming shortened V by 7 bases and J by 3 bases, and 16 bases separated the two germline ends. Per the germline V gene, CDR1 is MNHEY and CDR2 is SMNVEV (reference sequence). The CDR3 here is CASTKRGNNYEQYF. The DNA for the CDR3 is TGTGCCAGCACCAAACGGGGCAACAACTACGAGCAGTACTTC.

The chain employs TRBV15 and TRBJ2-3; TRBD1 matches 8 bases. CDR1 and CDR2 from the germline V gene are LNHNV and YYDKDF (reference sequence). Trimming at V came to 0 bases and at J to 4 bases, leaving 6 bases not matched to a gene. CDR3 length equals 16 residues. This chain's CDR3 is CATSRDRTGSADTQYF. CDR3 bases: TGTGCCACCAGCAGAGATCGGACAGGGAGCGCAGATACGCAGTATTTT.

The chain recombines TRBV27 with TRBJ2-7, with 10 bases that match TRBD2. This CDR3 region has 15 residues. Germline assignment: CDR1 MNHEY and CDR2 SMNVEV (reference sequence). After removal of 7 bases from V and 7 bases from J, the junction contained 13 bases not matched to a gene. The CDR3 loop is CASIRAGGPNNEQYF. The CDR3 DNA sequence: TGTGCCAGCATCCGAGCGGGAGGGCCCAACAATGAGCAGTACTTC.

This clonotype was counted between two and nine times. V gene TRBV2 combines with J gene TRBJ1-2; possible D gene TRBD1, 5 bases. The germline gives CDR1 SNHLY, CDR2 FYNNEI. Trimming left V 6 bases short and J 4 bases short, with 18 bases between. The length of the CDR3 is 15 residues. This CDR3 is CASREQGRGFYGYTF. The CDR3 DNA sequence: TGTGCCAGCAGGGAGCAGGGCCGCGGATTCTATGGCTACACCTTC.

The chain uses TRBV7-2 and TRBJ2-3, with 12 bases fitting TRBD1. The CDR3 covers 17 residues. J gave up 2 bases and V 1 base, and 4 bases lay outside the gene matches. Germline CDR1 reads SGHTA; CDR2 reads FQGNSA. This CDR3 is CASSLGGTGGYTDTQYF. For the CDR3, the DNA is TGTGCCAGCAGCTTAGGAGGGACAGGGGGCTACACAGATACGCAGTATTTT.

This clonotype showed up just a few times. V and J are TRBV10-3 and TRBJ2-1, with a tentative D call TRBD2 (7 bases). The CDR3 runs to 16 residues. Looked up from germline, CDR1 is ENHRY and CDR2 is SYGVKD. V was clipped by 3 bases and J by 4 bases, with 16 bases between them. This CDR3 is CAISEGGEGRYNEQFF. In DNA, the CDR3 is TGTGCCATCAGTGAAGGGGGGGAGGGCCGATACAATGAGCAGTTCTTC.

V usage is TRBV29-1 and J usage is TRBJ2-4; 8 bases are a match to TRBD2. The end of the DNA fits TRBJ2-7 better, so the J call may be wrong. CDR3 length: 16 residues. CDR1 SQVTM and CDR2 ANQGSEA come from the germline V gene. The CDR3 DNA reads TGCAGCGTTGAAGATCCCAGGACTAGCAGGAGCTACGAGCAGTACTTC. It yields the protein CSVEDPRTSRSYEQYF.

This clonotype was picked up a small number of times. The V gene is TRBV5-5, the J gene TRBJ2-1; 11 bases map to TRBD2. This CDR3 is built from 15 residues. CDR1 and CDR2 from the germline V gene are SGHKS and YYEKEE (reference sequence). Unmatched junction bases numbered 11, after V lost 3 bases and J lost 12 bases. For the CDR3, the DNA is TGTGCCAGCAGCTCGAGACTAGCGGGATCCCCGGGGCAGTTCTTC. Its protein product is CASSSRLAGSPGQFF.